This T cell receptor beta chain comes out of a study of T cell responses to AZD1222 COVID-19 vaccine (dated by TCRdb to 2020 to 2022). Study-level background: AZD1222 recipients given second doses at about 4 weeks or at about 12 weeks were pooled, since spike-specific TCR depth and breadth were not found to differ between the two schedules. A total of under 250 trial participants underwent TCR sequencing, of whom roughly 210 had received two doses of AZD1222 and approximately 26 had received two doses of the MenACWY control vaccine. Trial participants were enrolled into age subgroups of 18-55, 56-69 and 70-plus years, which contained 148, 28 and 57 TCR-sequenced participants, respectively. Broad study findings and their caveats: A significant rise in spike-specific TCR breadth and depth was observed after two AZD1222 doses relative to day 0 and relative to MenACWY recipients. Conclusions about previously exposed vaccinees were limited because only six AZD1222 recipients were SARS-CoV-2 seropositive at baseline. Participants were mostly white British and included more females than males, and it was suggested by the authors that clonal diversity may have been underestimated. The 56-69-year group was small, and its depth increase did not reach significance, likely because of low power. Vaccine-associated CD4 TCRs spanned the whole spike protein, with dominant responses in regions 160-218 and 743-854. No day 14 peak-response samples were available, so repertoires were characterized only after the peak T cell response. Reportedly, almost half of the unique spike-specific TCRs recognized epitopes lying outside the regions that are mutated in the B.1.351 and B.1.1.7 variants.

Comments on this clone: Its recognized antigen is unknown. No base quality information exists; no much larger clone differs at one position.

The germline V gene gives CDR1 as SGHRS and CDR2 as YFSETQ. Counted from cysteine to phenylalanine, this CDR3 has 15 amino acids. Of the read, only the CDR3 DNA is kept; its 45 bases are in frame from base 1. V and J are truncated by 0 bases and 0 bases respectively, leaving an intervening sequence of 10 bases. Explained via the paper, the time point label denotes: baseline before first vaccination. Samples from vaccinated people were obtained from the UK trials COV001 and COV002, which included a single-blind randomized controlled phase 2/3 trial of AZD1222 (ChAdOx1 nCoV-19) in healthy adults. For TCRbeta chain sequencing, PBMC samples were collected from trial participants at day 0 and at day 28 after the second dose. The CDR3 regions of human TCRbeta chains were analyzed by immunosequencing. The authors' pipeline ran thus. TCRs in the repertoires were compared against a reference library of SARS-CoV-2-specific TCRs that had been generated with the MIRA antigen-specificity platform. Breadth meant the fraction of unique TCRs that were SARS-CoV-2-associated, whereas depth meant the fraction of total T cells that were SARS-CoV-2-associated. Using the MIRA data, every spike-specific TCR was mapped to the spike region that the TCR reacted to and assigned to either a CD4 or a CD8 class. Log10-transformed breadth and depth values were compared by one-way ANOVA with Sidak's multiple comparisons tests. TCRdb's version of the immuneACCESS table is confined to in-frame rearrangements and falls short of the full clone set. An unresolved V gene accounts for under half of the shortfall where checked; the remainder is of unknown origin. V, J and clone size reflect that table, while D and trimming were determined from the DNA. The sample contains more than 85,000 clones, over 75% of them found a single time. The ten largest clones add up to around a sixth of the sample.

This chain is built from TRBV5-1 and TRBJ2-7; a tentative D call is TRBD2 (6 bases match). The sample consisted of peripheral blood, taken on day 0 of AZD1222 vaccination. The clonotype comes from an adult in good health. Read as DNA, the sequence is TGCGCCAGCAGCTTGGTTGCGGGGTCCTCCTACGAGCAGTACTTC. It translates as CASSLVAGSSYEQYF.